These 2 T cell receptor beta chains were sequenced from one sample in a study of T cell responses to AZD1222 COVID-19 vaccine. Only in-frame clones appear in the TCRdb table, and some are missing; sequencing was by immunoSEQ multiplex PCR. This table has 100,000 to 150,000 clones, about nine tenths appearing once. The input for sequencing was peripheral blood, taken on day 0 of AZD1222 vaccination. The receptor set was obtained from an adult in good health.

This clone appeared many times. The chain joins TRBV9 to TRBJ1-5; 8 nucleotides line up with TRBD1. The V and J ends lost 4 bases and 0 bases, in that order; junction bases with no gene match: 6. The CDR3 has 16 residues. Germline V gives CDR1 SGDLS, CDR2 YYNGEE. As DNA, the CDR3 is TGTGCCAGCAGCACGGGGACAGGATATAGCAATCAGCCCCAGCATTTT. This gives the protein CASSTGTGYSNQPQHF. Combining the CDR3 with reference TRBV9 and TRBJ1-5 gives the whole variable domain DSGVTQTPKHLITATGQRVTLRCSPRSGDLSVYWYQQSLDQGLQFLIQYYNGEERAKGNILERFSAQQFPDLHSELNLSSLELGDSALYFCASSTGTGYSNQPQHFGDGTRLSIL.

In this sample, this clone turned up once. V gene TRBV6-5 combines with J gene TRBJ2-5; the D gene is possibly TRBD2 (5 bases). The CDR3 is made up of 13 amino acids. V lost 6 bases and J 4 bases, leaving 12 bases between the germline ends. From germline, CDR1 is MNHEY and CDR2 SVGAGI. The CDR3 region is CASSAGRGETQYF. The CDR3 DNA follows: TGTGCCAGCAGCGCAGGCCGGGGAGAGACCCAGTACTTC.